Sequencing of this T cell receptor beta chain was carried out in a study of blood T cell repertoires in COVID-19. The length of the CDR3 is 18 residues. The germline gives CDR1 SGHDT, CDR2 YYEEEE. The trim removed 1 base at V and 3 bases at J, leaving 9 bases unmatched. The repertoire was sequenced with immunoSEQ multiplex PCR; TCRdb's copy has only in-frame clones and lacks some. The sample lists almost 350,000 clones; around nine tenths were seen once. This clone is a singleton in its sample. The sample comprised peripheral blood. The source is a woman aged 55-70 years with COVID-19, enrolled during active disease. The rearrangement uses TRBV5-6 and TRBJ1-4; TRBD1 aligns across 10 bases. The CDR3 bases are TGTGCCAGCAGCTTGTCGAGGACAGGGGGAGTTGCTAATGAAAAACTGTTTTTT. This encodes CASSLSRTGGVANEKLFF.